These T cell receptor beta chains were read from a single sample in a study of blood T cells in healthy people across ages. TCRdb analysed the 5' RACE reads with MiXCR anew, one entry per CDR3 protein. The sample holds 650,000 to 900,000 distinct CDR3 sequences, about 59% seen once. The source material was blood. These receptors all come from a man between 25 and 39 years old in good health. CDR3s include the opening cysteine and the closing phenylalanine or tryptophan. Fields, in order: clone size, V gene, D gene, J gene, CDR3 protein, CDR3 DNA. D genes are given only for firm matches. Not all rows give a size; the values are once, few, many and, for expanded clones, a class.

-	TRBV2	TRBD1	TRBJ1-2	CASSYRDRGGYGYTF	TGTGCCAGCAGTTACCGGGACAGGGGTGGCTATGGCTACACCTTC
few	TRBV7-2	TRBD1	TRBJ1-5	CASSKSDRTYSNQPQHF	TGTGCCAGCAGCAAATCGGACAGGACCTATAGCAATCAGCCCCAGCATTTT
-	TRBV24-1	-	TRBJ2-1	CATSDRAEQFF	TGTGCCACCAGTGATCGCGCGGAGCAGTTCTTC
once	TRBV6-5	-	TRBJ1-2	CASSYQRVRGYTF	TGTGCCAGCAGTTACCAAAGGGTCCGTGGCTACACCTTC
once	TRBV12-3/TRBV12-4	-	TRBJ2-5	CASSPGTSGGYF	TGTGCCAGCAGTCCGGGGACCAGCGGAGGGTACTTC
-	TRBV6-2/TRBV6-3	-	TRBJ2-1	CASSSGGGMGINEQFF	TGTGCCAGCAGCTCCGGAGGGGGGATGGGTATCAATGAGCAGTTCTTC
-	TRBV7-2	-	TRBJ2-5	CASSFVGGASQETQYF	TGTGCCAGCAGCTTTGTTGGCGGGGCCAGCCAAGAGACCCAGTACTTC
-	TRBV21-1	-	TRBJ2-6	CASSKAGQSHSGANVLTF	TGTGCCAGCAGCAAAGCGGGACAGTCTCACTCTGGGGCCAACGTCCTGACTTTC
-	TRBV4-1	-	TRBJ1-1	CASSRNANTEAFF	TGCGCCAGCAGCCGCAATGCAAACACTGAAGCTTTCTTT
once	TRBV6-5	TRBD1	TRBJ2-1	CASRTGGAGHEQFF	TGTGCCAGCAGAACAGGGGGCGCAGGGCATGAGCAGTTCTTC
few	TRBV29-1	-	TRBJ1-2	CSGGVLNYGYTF	TGCAGCGGAGGGGTCCTTAACTATGGCTACACCTTC
once	TRBV7-3	-	TRBJ1-1	CASSLELIDTEAFF	TGTGCCAGCAGCTTAGAACTGATAGACACTGAAGCTTTCTTT